This T cell receptor beta chain was captured in a study of blood T cell repertoires in COVID-19. The repertoire was sequenced with immunoSEQ multiplex PCR; TCRdb's copy has only in-frame clones and lacks some. The table lists fewer than 350,000 clones, about 85% of them singletons. The V gene's germline CDR1 is SGDLS and CDR2 YYNGEE. The junction had 7 bases not matched to a gene; V was cut back by 0 bases and J by 7 bases. The CDR3 has 16 residues. The chain has TRBV9 and TRBJ2-2; 9 bases map to TRBD2. Source material: PBMCs or T cells enriched from blood (not recorded which). The TCR originated in a woman between 45 and 60 years old who had recovered from COVID-19. Here the CDR3 reads CASSVAPSGVFGELFF. The DNA for the CDR3 is TGTGCCAGCAGCGTAGCCCCTAGCGGGGTTTTCGGGGAGCTGTTTTTT.